These T cell receptor beta chains were read from a single sample in a study of blood T cell repertoires in COVID-19. Only in-frame clones appear in the TCRdb table, and some are missing; sequencing was by immunoSEQ multiplex PCR. The sample records about 73,000 clones, about 91% being singletons. Material: peripheral blood. The receptor source for this set is a man older than 75 with acute or convalescent COVID-19. CDR3s include the opening cysteine and the closing phenylalanine or tryptophan. A D gene is named only where the DNA matches it firmly. Clone sizes are given selectively: once, few, many, or a class where the clone is expanded.

v_gene	j_gene	d_gene	abundance	CDR3nt	CDR3aa
TRBV12-3/TRBV12-4	TRBJ2-5	TRBD2	.	TGTGCCAGCAGTTGGGAGGGGCGAGAGACCCAGTACTTC	CASSWEGRETQYF
TRBV3-1/TRBV3-2	TRBJ1-2	.	once	TGTGCCAGCAGCCACAGCGATCGGGGGGCCTATGGCTACACCTTC	CASSHSDRGAYGYTF
TRBV9	TRBJ2-7	.	.	TGTGCCAGCAGCCCCGAGGGGACTCCGAGCTCCTACGAGCAGTACTTC	CASSPEGTPSSYEQYF
TRBV18	TRBJ2-1	.	.	TGTGCCAGCTCCCTTCAGGATGAGCAGTTCTTC	CASSLQDEQFF
TRBV10-1	TRBJ2-3	TRBD2	.	TGCGCCAGCAGTGAGTCAACTAGCGGCACAGATACGCAGTATTTT	CASSESTSGTDTQYF
TRBV6-6	TRBJ1-2	.	once	TGTGCCAGCACCCTAACCAAGCCCACCTATGGCTACACCTTC	CASTLTKPTYGYTF
TRBV7-9	TRBJ1-3	TRBD1	.	TGTGCCAGCAGCTTAGGACAGGGGGTGAGCTCTGGAAACACCATATATTTT	CASSLGQGVSSGNTIYF
TRBV14	TRBJ1-6	.	.	TGTGCCAGCAGCCGTAACAGGAATTCACCCCTCCACTTT	CASSRNRNSPLHF
TRBV18	TRBJ1-1	TRBD1	.	TGTGCCAGCTCGCTGGGGACAGGATTCACTGAAGCTTTCTTT	CASSLGTGFTEAFF
TRBV5-4	TRBJ2-3	TRBD1	.	TGTGCCAGCAGCCCGGGACAGGGCTTCACAGATACGCAGTATTTT	CASSPGQGFTDTQYF
TRBV19	TRBJ2-2	.	.	TGTGCCAGTAGTTCGCAGGGAGGAACCGGGGAGCTGTTTTTT	CASSSQGGTGELFF
TRBV6-5	TRBJ1-2	.	few	TGTGCCAGCAGTTACTCCGCAGGGGCGGACTATGGCTACACCTTC	CASSYSAGADYGYTF
TRBV18	TRBJ1-3	.	.	TGTGCCAGCTCACCACCAAATCCGGCCCCTTCGAGGCCTGGAAACACCATATATTTT	CASSPPNPAPSRPGNTIYF
TRBV5-1	TRBJ1-1	TRBD1	.	TGCGCCAGCAGCTCGACAGGGACTGAAGCTTTCTTT	CASSSTGTEAFF
TRBV9	TRBJ2-2	TRBD1	.	TGTGCCAGCAGCGGAACAGGGGGCTTTGCCGGGGAGCTGTTTTTT	CASSGTGGFAGELFF
TRBV10-3	TRBJ1-1	.	.	TGTGCCATCAGTGAGGCCAGGGCGAACACTGAAGCTTTCTTT	CAISEARANTEAFF
TRBV5-6	TRBJ1-4	TRBD1	.	TGTGCCAGCAGCCCTCCGGGACAGAGAAATGAAAAACTGTTTTTT	CASSPPGQRNEKLFF
TRBV5-6	TRBJ1-5	.	.	TGTGCCAGCAGCTTGGGTACGGGGTATCAGCCCCAGCATTTT	CASSLGTGYQPQHF
TRBV18	TRBJ2-5	TRBD2	once	TGTGCCAGCTCACCAGGGACTAGCGGGGTGAAAGAGACCCAGTACTTC	CASSPGTSGVKETQYF
TRBV7-2	TRBJ2-2	TRBD1	.	TGTGCCAGCAGCTTAGGTCAGGGGGCGCGCACCGGGGAGCTGTTTTTT	CASSLGQGARTGELFF
TRBV27	TRBJ2-5	TRBD2	.	TGTGCCAGCAGTTCGGGACTAGCGGGAACGACCCAGTACTTC	CASSSGLAGTTQYF
TRBV6-5	TRBJ2-5	TRBD2	.	TGTGCCAGCAGCCCAGCGGGGGGGCGAGAGACCCAGTACTTC	CASSPAGGRETQYF
TRBV5-4	TRBJ1-1	.	.	TGTGCCAGCAGCTTGACAGGCGCGAACACTGAAGCTTTCTTT	CASSLTGANTEAFF
TRBV5-5	TRBJ1-1	.	.	TGTGCCAGCAGCTTGGGATCTACTAACACTGAAGCTTTCTTT	CASSLGSTNTEAFF
TRBV27	TRBJ1-2	TRBD1	once	TGTGCCAGCAGTTTAAGAGGACAGGGTCATGGCTACACCTTC	CASSLRGQGHGYTF